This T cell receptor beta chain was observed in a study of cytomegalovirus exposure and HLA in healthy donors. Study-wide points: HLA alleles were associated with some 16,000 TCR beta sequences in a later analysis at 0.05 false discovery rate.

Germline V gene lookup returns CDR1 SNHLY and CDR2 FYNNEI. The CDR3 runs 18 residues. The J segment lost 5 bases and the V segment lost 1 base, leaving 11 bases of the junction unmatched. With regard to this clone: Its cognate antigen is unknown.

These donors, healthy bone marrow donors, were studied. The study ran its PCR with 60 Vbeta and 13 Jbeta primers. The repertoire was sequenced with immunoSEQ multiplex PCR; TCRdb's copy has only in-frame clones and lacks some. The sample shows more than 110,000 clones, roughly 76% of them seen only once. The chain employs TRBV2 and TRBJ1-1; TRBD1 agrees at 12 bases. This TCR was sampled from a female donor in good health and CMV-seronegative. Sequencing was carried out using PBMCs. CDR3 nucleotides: TGTGCCAGCAGTGAAGGTCGGGGGACAGGGGGCGCGAGGACTGAAGCTTTCTTT. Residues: CASSEGRGTGGARTEAFF. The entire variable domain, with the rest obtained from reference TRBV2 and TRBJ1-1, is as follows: EPEVTQTPSHQVTQMGQEVILRCVPISNHLYFYWYRQILGQKVEFLVSFYNNEISEKSEIFDDQFSVERPDGSNFTLKIRSTKLEDSAMYFCASSEGRGTGGARTEAFFGQGTRLTVV.